This T cell receptor beta chain is from a study of blood T cells in healthy people across ages. Germline CDR1 and CDR2: SGHTA and FQGTGA. Between the trimmed V and J ends, which lost 5 bases and 0 bases, there was a span of 7 bases. The CDR3 is made up of 14 amino acids. General study results and limits: TCR beta diversity was tightly associated with the proportion of naive T cells.

As for this clonotype: Its antigen is unknown.

Sample-barcoded 5' priming and a J-beta primer mix drove a second PCR of roughly 7 to 11 cycles. TCRdb itself ran the 5' RACE reads through MiXCR, one entry per CDR3 protein. Of approximately 2,000,000 distinct CDR3 sequences detected, about 39% appear once; the ten largest clones hold approximately 22%. This TCR came from a human donor in good health. This sequence joins TRBV7-3 and TRBJ2-2; no clear D. Sequencing used blood. DNA of the CDR3: TGTGCCAGCAGCACGTATACGAACACCGGGGAGCTGTTTTTT. It specifies CASSTYTNTGELFF. The complete variable domain, with remaining parts taken from reference TRBV7-3 and TRBJ2-2, reads GAGVSQTPSNKVTEKGKYVELRCDPISGHTALYWYRQSLGQGPEFLIYFQGTGAADDSGLPNDRFFAVRPEGSVSTLKIQRTERGDSAVYLCASSTYTNTGELFFGEGSRLTVL.